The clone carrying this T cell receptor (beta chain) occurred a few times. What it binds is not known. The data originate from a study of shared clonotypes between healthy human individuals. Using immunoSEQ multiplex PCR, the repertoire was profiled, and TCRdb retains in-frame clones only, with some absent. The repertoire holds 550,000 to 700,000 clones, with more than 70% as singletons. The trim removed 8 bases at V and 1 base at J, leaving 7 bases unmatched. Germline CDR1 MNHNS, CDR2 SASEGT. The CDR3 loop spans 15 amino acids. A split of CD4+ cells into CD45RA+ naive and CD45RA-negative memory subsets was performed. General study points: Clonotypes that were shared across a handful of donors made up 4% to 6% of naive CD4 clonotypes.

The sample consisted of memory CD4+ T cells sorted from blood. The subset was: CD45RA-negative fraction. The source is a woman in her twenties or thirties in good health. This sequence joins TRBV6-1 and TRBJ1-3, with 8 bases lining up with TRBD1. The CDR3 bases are TGTGCCAGCCGGACAGGGTGGAATTCTGGAAACACCATATATTTT. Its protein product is CASRTGWNSGNTIYF.